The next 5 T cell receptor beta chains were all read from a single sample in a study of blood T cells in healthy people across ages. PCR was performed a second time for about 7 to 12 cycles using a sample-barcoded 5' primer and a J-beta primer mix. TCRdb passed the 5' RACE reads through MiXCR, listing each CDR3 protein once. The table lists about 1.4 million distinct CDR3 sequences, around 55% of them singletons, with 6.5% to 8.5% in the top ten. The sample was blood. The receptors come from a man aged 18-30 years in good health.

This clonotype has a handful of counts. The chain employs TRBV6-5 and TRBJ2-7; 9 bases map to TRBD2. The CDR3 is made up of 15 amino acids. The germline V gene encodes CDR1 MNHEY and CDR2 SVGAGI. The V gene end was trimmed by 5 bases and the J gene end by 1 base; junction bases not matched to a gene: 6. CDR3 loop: CASSMQAGGSYEQYF. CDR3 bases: TGTGCCAGCAGTATGCAAGCGGGAGGATCCTACGAGCAGTACTTC.

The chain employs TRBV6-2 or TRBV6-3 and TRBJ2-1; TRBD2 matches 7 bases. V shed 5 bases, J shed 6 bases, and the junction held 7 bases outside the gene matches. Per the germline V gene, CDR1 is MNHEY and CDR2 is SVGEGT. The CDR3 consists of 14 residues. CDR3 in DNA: TGTGCCAGCAGTCCCCCGGCGGGGGTCAATGAGCAGTTCTTC. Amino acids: CASSPPAGVNEQFF.

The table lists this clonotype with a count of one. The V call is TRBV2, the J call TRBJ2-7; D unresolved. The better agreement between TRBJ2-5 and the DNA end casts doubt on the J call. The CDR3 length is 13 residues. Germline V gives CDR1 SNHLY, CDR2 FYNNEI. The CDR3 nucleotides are TGTGCCAGCATCCGGTCGGTCATGGTGACCCAGTACTTC. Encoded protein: CASIRSVMVTQYF.

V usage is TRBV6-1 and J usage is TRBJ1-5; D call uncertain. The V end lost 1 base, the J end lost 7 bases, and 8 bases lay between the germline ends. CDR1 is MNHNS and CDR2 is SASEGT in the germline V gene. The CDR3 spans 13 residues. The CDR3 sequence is CASSEERIQPQHF. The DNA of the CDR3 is TGTGCCAGCAGTGAAGAGAGGATCCAGCCCCAGCATTTT.

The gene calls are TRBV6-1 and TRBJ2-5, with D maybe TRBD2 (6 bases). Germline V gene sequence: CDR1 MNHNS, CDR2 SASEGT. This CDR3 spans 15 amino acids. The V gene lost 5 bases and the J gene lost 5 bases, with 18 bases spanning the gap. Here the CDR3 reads CASSPGTPSKETQYF. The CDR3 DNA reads TGTGCCAGCAGTCCCGGGACTCCAAGTAAGGAGACCCAGTACTTC.